The 30 T cell receptor beta chains reported below all come from one sample, sequenced in a study of molecular identifiers for immune sequencing clone quantification. One entry per CDR3 protein, called by TCRdb with MiXCR from the PCR reads. The sample carries around 460,000 distinct CDR3 sequences, around 23% recorded once. The sample taken for sequencing was naive CD8+ T cells from blood, with Jurkat cell RNA spiked in. The subset: FACS-sorted CD8+CD4-CCR7+CD45RA+ naive T cells. The receptors shown here come from a human donor in good health. Some libraries in this study had Jurkat cell RNA spiked in.

This clonotype occurred a few times. This sequence joins TRBV4-3 and TRBJ2-7; D is unclear. CDR1 and CDR2 (germline): LGHNA, YSLEER. Deletions cut 1 base from V and 6 bases from J, with 7 bases between. CDR3 size: 12 residues. The CDR3 sequence is CASSQGPSEQYF. CDR3 DNA sequence: TGCGCCAGCAGCCAAGGACCGTCCGAGCAGTACTTC.

In this sample, this clonotype turned up many times. This sequence joins TRBV4-3 and TRBJ2-1; TRBD2 aligns across 8 bases. The germline V gene has CDR1 LGHNA and CDR2 YSLEER. V was pared by 3 bases and J by 5 bases, with 9 bases of the junction left unmatched. This CDR3 has 16 amino acids. CDR3: CASSHSRTSLHNEQFF. CDR3 sequence (DNA): TGCGCCAGCAGCCACAGTCGGACTAGCCTCCACAATGAGCAGTTCTTC.

Concerning this clonotype itself: With a much larger clone just one base away, this may be a read error. The chain recombines TRBV30 with TRBJ2-2; unclear D gene. Germline CDR1 GTSNPN, CDR2 SVGIG (reference sequence). The CDR3 runs to 13 residues. V lost 1 base, J lost 9 bases, and 12 bases lay in between. The CDR3 loop is CAWSGIGTRELFF. The CDR3 nucleotides read TGTGCCTGGAGTGGGATAGGAACCCGGGAGCTGTTTTTT.

This clonotype was observed a few times. V and J are TRBV28 and TRBJ1-1; TRBD1 is a possible D gene (6 bases). V gave up 4 bases and J gave up 4 bases, with 19 bases separating them. CDR3 length: 16 residues. Germline CDR1 MDHEN, CDR2 SYDVKM. Here the CDR3 reads CASSSHRVTAGTEAFF. CDR3 in DNA: TGTGCCAGCAGTTCACACAGGGTGACGGCCGGCACTGAAGCTTTCTTT.

This clonotype was recorded many times. The chain couples TRBV29-1 to TRBJ1-1; the D is unclear. V was clipped by 7 bases and J by 4 bases, with 16 bases between them. The CDR3 length is 13 residues. Germline CDR1 and CDR2: SQVTM and ANQGSEA. The CDR3 coding sequence is TGCAGCGCCTTAGACTCAGCGGGCACTGAAGCTTTCTTT. Its translation: CSALDSAGTEAFF. Full variable domain (outside the CDR3, taken from reference TRBV29-1 and TRBJ1-1): SAVISQKPSRDICQRGTSLTIQCQVDSQVTMMFWYRQQPGQSLTLIATANQGSEATYESGFVIDKFPISRPNLTFSTLTVSNMSPEDSSIYLCSALDSAGTEAFFGQGTRLTVV.

This clonotype was observed once. The chain couples TRBV2 to TRBJ2-3; 7 bases align to TRBD1. CDR1 and CDR2 from the germline V gene are SNHLY and FYNNEI. The CDR3 runs 21 residues. V gave up 7 bases and J gave up 2 bases; unmatched junction bases: 27. The CDR3 DNA is TGTGCCAGCATATCCTATGGTGAACAGGGGATGCAAGGCCGACACACAGATACGCAGTATTTT. Translation gives CASISYGEQGMQGRHTDTQYF. The variable domain in full, completed from reference TRBV2 and TRBJ2-3, reads EPEVTQTPSHQVTQMGQEVILRCVPISNHLYFYWYRQILGQKVEFLVSFYNNEISEKSEIFDDQFSVERPDGSNFTLKIRSTKLEDSAMYFCASISYGEQGMQGRHTDTQYFGPGTRLTVL.

The chain is built from TRBV6-2 or TRBV6-3 and TRBJ2-7, with 7 bases that match TRBD1. V lost 6 bases and J lost 5; bases outside the gene matches: 7. The V gene's germline CDR1 is MNHEY and CDR2 SVGEGT. This CDR3 region has 13 residues. CDR3 residues: CASSSTGSDEQYF. The CDR3 DNA sequence: TGTGCCAGCAGCTCGACAGGGTCAGACGAGCAGTACTTC.

This clonotype has just a few counts. The gene calls are TRBV27 and TRBJ2-7; 7 bases map to TRBD2. Trimming removed 4 bases from V and 2 bases from J; junction bases left unmatched: 5. Germline V gene sequence: CDR1 MNHEY, CDR2 SMNVEV (reference sequence). CDR3 length: 14 amino acids. CDR3 DNA: TGTGCCAGCAGTTCCCAGGGAGGGACCTACGAGCAGTACTTC. It is translated as CASSSQGGTYEQYF.

This clonotype appeared many times. The chain couples TRBV9 to TRBJ2-7; the match to TRBD1 covers 8 bases. This CDR3 is 15 amino acids long. V trimming: 4 bases; J trimming: 2 bases; junction bases outside the gene matches: 8. Germline CDR1 SGDLS, CDR2 YYNGEE. The CDR3 region has the DNA TGTGCCAGCAGCTTGACAGGGGCCCGGACCTACGAGCAGTACTTC. It translates to CASSLTGARTYEQYF.

Only a few counts were recorded for this clonotype. The genes are TRBV18 and TRBJ2-7; TRBD1 matches 8 bases. Germline trimming cut 2 bases from V and 4 bases from J; bases unmatched to any gene: 10. The CDR3 has 16 amino acids. The germline V gene has CDR1 KGHSH and CDR2 LQKENI. CDR3 sequence (DNA): TGTGCCAGCTCACCAGAGGGCAGGACAGGGTTTTACGAGCAGTACTTC. The encoded protein is CASSPEGRTGFYEQYF. The full variable domain, in which reference TRBV18 and TRBJ2-7 provide the parts outside the CDR3, is NAGVMQNPRHLVRRRGQEARLRCSPMKGHSHVYWYRQLPEEGLKFMVYLQKENIIDESGMPKERFSAEFPKEGPSILRIQQVVRGDSAAYFCASSPEGRTGFYEQYFGPGTRLTVT.

The rearrangement joins TRBV30 to TRBJ1-1; 8 bases agree with TRBD1. CDR1 GTSNPN and CDR2 SVGIG come from the germline V gene (reference sequence). The V gene end was trimmed by 0 bases and the J gene end by 1 base; junction bases not matched to a gene: 4. The CDR3 has 15 residues. CDR3 in amino acids: CAWSVGDRGNTEAFF. In DNA form, the CDR3 reads TGTGCCTGGAGTGTCGGAGACAGGGGGAACACTGAAGCTTTCTTT. The full variable domain, completed using reference TRBV30 and TRBJ1-1, is SQTIHQWPATLVQPVGSPLSLECTVEGTSNPNLYWYRQAAGRGLQLLFYSVGIGQISSEVPQNLSASRPQDRQFILSSKKLLLSDSGFYLCAWSVGDRGNTEAFFGQGTRLTVV.

As concerns this clonotype: Given a much more abundant clone one base away, this may be a read error. The chain is built from TRBV28 and TRBJ2-7; D unresolved. CDR3 length equals 13 residues. Germline-derived CDR1 and CDR2 are MDHEN and SYDVKM. The CDR3 DNA is TGTGCCAGCAGTTTCCCCGGCCACTACGCGCAGTACTTC. Translation: CASSFPGHYAQYF. The full variable domain, in which reference TRBV28 and TRBJ2-7 provide the parts outside the CDR3, is DVKVTQSSRYLVKRTGEKVFLECVQDMDHENMFWYRQDPGLGLRLIYFSYDVKMKEKGDIPEGYSVSREKKERFSLILESASTNQTSMYLCASSFPGHYAQYFGPGTRLTVT.

This chain joins TRBV5-3 and TRBJ1-4, with unresolved D. TRBV5-3 is reported as an ORF; its role is uncertain. V dropped 8 bases and J dropped 0 bases, with 17 bases sitting between them. The CDR3 runs to 16 residues. Here the CDR3 reads CASCLGLVSTNEKLFF. CDR3 sequence (DNA): TGTGCCAGCTGCTTGGGTCTGGTTTCAACTAATGAAAAACTGTTTTTT.

For this clonotype: Germline and junction disagree at one end, which may indicate a read error. The rearrangement uses TRBV7-3 and TRBJ2-1; D is perhaps TRBD2 (5 bases). The germline V gene encodes CDR1 SGHTA and CDR2 FQGTGA. The CDR3 length is 15 residues. CDR3 DNA: TGTGCCAGCAGCTCCTGGGAGAGCTCCTACAATGAGCGGTTCTTC. It yields the protein CASSSWESSYNERFF. The variable domain in full, with the rest retrieved from reference TRBV7-3 and TRBJ2-1, is GAGVSQTPSNKVTEKGKYVELRCDPISGHTALYWYRQSLGQGPEFLIYFQGTGAADDSGLPNDRFFAVRPEGSVSTLKIQRTERGDSAVYLCASSSWESSYNERFFGPGTRLTVL.

This clonotype was found many times. The chain employs TRBV10-3 and TRBJ2-7; D is perhaps TRBD2 (5 bases). The CDR3 length is 12 residues. Germline V gene lookup returns CDR1 ENHRY and CDR2 SYGVKD. The V end was cut by 0 bases, the J end by 6 bases, with 6 bases between. This CDR3 is CAISESEAEQYF. DNA for the CDR3: TGTGCCATCAGTGAGTCGGAGGCCGAGCAGTACTTC.

The chain joins TRBV6-1 to TRBJ2-3, with TRBD2 matching over 8 bases. The CDR3 is 15 residues long. V lost 11 bases to trimming and J lost 2 bases; unmatched junction nucleotides: 12. CDR1 and CDR2 (germline): MNHNS, SASEGT. This CDR3 is CAGKPSGGFTDTQYF. CDR3 DNA: TGTGCCGGCAAACCCAGCGGGGGATTCACAGATACGCAGTATTTT.

As regards this clonotype: A clone one base away is much larger, so this may be a read error. The conserved closing phenylalanine or tryptophan is absent in this CDR3, likely reflecting a read error. V usage is TRBV5-1 and J usage is TRBJ2-7; D gene uncertain. Germline CDR1 SGHRS, CDR2 YFSETQ. Trimming pared 5 bases from V and 3 bases from J, leaving 15 bases between. The CDR3 sequence is 14 residues long. This CDR3 reads CASSWSGGGYEQYL. The CDR3 coding sequence is TGCGCCAGCAGTTGGTCCGGCGGCGGCTACGAGCAGTACCTC.

This clonotype has a count of ten or more. The rearrangement joins TRBV7-2 to TRBJ2-3; TRBD2 matches 10 bases. After removal of 3 bases from V and 0 bases from J, the junction contained 3 bases not matched to a gene. CDR1 SGHTA and CDR2 FQGNSA come from the germline V gene. CDR3 length: 16 residues. CDR3 sequence: CASSFGTSVSTDTQYF. For the CDR3, the DNA is TGTGCCAGCAGCTTTGGGACTAGCGTTAGCACAGATACGCAGTATTTT.

As regards this clonotype: A much larger clone differs by one base, so this may be a read error. This rearrangement joins TRBV29-1 to TRBJ1-1, with no clear D. The length of the CDR3 is 11 residues. Germline CDR1 and CDR2: SQVTM and ANQGSEA. The CDR3 reads CSVVRNSEAFF. The CDR3 region has the DNA TGCAGCGTTGTAAGGAACTCTGAAGCTTTCTTT.

A remark on this clonotype: In this CDR3 the conserved last residue, phenylalanine or tryptophan, is missing, so a read error is likely. The chain combines TRBV29-1 with TRBJ1-2; TRBD1 matches at 7 bases. There are 13 residues in the CDR3. Germline CDR1 reads SQVTM; CDR2 reads ANQGSEA. Trimming took 3 bases from V and 2 from J; bases not matched to a gene: 3. The CDR3 is CSVELQGNYGYTL. CDR3 nucleotides: TGCAGCGTTGAGTTACAGGGGAACTATGGCTACACCCTC.

This clonotype came up many times. This chain joins TRBV20-1 and TRBJ2-7; TRBD1 might be the D (7 bases). CDR1 is DFQATT and CDR2 is SNEGSKA in the germline V gene (reference sequence). Trimming removed 0 bases at V and 0 bases at J, with 15 bases between. The CDR3 totals 16 residues. The CDR3 DNA sequence: TGCAGTGCTAGAGATTTTCAGGGGGAGGCCTCCTACGAGCAGTACTTC. This gives the protein CSARDFQGEASYEQYF.

This clonotype was detected a few times. The V and J genes are TRBV30 and TRBJ1-5; 10 bases agree with TRBD1. Trimming at V came to 3 bases and at J to 5 bases, leaving 1 base not matched to a gene. The length of the CDR3 is 13 residues. Germline lookup yields CDR1 GTSNPN and CDR2 SVGIG (reference sequence). Here the CDR3 DNA reads TGTGCCTGGAGGGGGACAGGGGATCAGCCCCAGCATTTT. This codes for CAWRGTGDQPQHF.

To note about this clonotype: Since a much larger clone is just one base distant, this may be a read error. The chain uses TRBV29-1 and TRBJ1-1; D not certain. The CDR3 extends over 12 amino acids. CDR1 and CDR2 (germline): SQVTM, ANQGSEA. The CDR3, as DNA: TGCAGCGTTAAGGTGGGCGGAACTGGAGCTTTCTTT. Protein: CSVKVGGTGAFF.

This clonotype was counted between two and nine times. The chain carries TRBV7-9 and TRBJ2-1; no reliable D call. The CDR3 consists of 12 residues. V was shortened by 7 bases and J by 3 bases, with 7 bases between the two germline ends. Germline V gives CDR1 SEHNR, CDR2 FQNEAQ (reference sequence). The CDR3 sequence: CASTVGYNEQFF. DNA for the CDR3: TGTGCCAGCACCGTGGGCTACAATGAGCAGTTCTTC.

This clonotype has more than one count but fewer than ten. V is TRBV12-3 or TRBV12-4 and J is TRBJ1-3; D not resolved. Trimming took 5 bases from V and 3 from J, leaving 20 bases between them. This CDR3 is 17 amino acids long. The CDR3 sequence: CASSGLETGRSGNTIYF. CDR3 coding DNA: TGTGCCAGCAGTGGGCTAGAGACCGGGAGGAGTGGAAACACCATATATTTT.

The gene calls are TRBV7-9 and TRBJ2-5; D is perhaps TRBD2 (6 bases). Trimming stripped 5 bases from V and 5 bases from J, with 21 bases between. The CDR3 extends over 16 amino acids. Germline CDR1 SEHNR, CDR2 FQNEAQ (reference sequence). The CDR3 loop reads CASSAPGARVGETQYF. Written as DNA, the CDR3 is TGTGCCAGCAGCGCCCCGGGAGCCCGAGTGGGGGAGACCCAGTACTTC.

The chain joins TRBV12-3 or TRBV12-4 to TRBJ1-6; no definite D call. Trimming stripped 1 base from V and 6 bases from J, with 13 bases between. This CDR3 has 16 amino acids. CDR3 sequence (DNA): TGTGCCAGCAGTTTAGGCGGCCAGGAGATTAATTCACCCCTCCACTTT. It translates to CASSLGGQEINSPLHF.

A few counts support this clonotype. The CDR3 nucleotides are TGTGCCAGCAAATTTATACCAGAGACTATCACCGGGGAGCTGTTTTTT. The encoded protein is CASKFIPETITGELFF. V gene TRBV2 combines with J gene TRBJ2-2, with a tentative D call TRBD2 (5 bases). The CDR3 is made up of 16 amino acids. Germline CDR1 reads SNHLY; CDR2 reads FYNNEI. Trimming stripped 7 bases from V and 4 bases from J, with 19 bases between.

Notes on this clonotype: This clone may be a read error of a much larger clone one base away. The chain carries TRBV12-3 or TRBV12-4 and TRBJ2-1, with D hard to call. The germline V and J ends were trimmed by 3 bases and 6 bases, with 6 bases remaining between them. The CDR3 covers 12 residues. CDR3 amino acids: CASSFKCNEQFF. The CDR3 DNA reads as TGTGCCAGCAGTTTTAAGTGCAATGAGCAGTTCTTC.

This chain uses TRBV12-3 or TRBV12-4 with TRBJ1-2; 12 bases are a match to TRBD1. The CDR3 loop spans 16 amino acids. With 3 bases clipped from V and 6 bases from J, the junction kept 8 bases outside the gene matches. The CDR3 spells CASSFGGTGGPHGYTF. The CDR3 DNA follows: TGTGCCAGCAGTTTTGGTGGGACAGGGGGCCCCCATGGCTACACCTTC.